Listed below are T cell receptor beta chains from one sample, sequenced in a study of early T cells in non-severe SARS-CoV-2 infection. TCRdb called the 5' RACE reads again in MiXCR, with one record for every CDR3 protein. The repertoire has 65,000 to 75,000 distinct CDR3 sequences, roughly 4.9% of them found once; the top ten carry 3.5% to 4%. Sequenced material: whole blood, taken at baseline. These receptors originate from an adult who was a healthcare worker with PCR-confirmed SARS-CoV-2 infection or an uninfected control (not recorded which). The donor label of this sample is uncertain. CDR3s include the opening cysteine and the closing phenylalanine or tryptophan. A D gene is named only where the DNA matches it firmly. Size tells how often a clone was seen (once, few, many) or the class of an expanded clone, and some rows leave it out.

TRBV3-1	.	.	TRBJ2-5	CASSQTSTSQETQYF	TGTGCCAGCAGCCAAACTTCGACTAGCCAAGAGACCCAGTACTTC
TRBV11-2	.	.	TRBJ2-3	CASNQGWTDTQYF	TGTGCCAGCAACCAAGGATGGACAGATACGCAGTATTTT
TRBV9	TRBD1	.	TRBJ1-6	CASSPTSPGTANSPLHF	TGTGCCAGCAGCCCAACGTCTCCCGGGACAGCGAATTCACCCCTCCACTTT
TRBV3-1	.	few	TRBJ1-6	CASGKDSRNSPLHF	TGTGCCAGCGGCAAGGACAGTCGGAATTCACCCCTCCACTTT
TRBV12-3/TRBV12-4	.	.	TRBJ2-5	CASSLASRETQYF	TGTGCCAGCAGTTTGGCGTCTCGGGAGACCCAGTACTTC
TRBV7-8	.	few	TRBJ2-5	CASSSIGDRYF	TGTGCCAGCAGCTCGATTGGAGACCGGTACTTC
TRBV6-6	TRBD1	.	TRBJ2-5	CASSGRDRPQETQYF	TGTGCCAGCAGTGGCCGGGACAGACCTCAAGAGACCCAGTACTTC
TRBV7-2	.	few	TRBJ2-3	CASSKDFTDTQYF	TGTGCCAGCAGCAAAGACTTCACAGATACGCAGTATTTT
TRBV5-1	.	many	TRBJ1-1	CASSLEGGSTEAFF	TGCGCCAGCAGCTTGGAGGGGGGCTCAACTGAAGCTTTCTTT
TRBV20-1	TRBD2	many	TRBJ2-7	CSARRGAPEQYF	TGCAGTGCTAGGCGGGGGGCGCCCGAGCAGTACTTC
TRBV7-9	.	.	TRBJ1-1	CASSFGGGDTEAFF	TGTGCCAGCAGCTTTGGGGGCGGCGACACTGAAGCTTTCTTT
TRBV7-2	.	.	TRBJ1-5	CASSLGENQPQHF	TGTGCCAGCAGCTTAGGGGAGAATCAGCCCCAGCATTTT
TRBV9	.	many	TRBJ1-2	CASSSRGTVSYGYTF	TGTGCCAGCAGCTCCCGCGGCACTGTCTCCTATGGCTACACCTTC
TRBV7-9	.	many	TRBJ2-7	CASSPAKEQYF	TGTGCCAGCAGCCCGGCTAAGGAGCAGTACTTC
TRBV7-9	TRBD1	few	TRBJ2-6	CASSNRGSGANVLTF	TGTGCCAGCAGCAACAGGGGTTCTGGGGCCAACGTCCTGACTTTC
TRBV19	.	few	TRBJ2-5	CASRKQPQETQYF	TGTGCCAGTAGAAAACAGCCCCAAGAGACCCAGTACTTC
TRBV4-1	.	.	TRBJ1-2	CASSQVPRKDGYTF	TGCGCCAGCAGCCAAGTCCCACGGAAGGATGGCTACACCTTC
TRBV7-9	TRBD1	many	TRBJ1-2	CASSLETGMSGYTF	TGTGCCAGCAGCTTAGAGACAGGGATGAGCGGCTACACCTTC
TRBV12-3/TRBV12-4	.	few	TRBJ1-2	CASRATQGRIDGYTF	TGTGCCAGCAGGGCGACACAGGGTCGCATCGATGGCTACACCTTC
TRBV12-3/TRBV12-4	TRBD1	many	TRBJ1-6	CASSLGQGARNSPLHF	TGTGCCAGCAGTTTGGGGCAGGGGGCGCGTAATTCACCCCTCCACTTT
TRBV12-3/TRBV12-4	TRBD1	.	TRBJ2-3	CASRAGDRGTDTQYF	TGTGCCAGCAGGGCGGGGGACAGGGGCACAGATACGCAGTATTTT
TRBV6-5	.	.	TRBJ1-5	CASSTTGPGQPQHF	TGTGCCAGCAGTACAACAGGCCCCGGTCAGCCCCAGCATTTT
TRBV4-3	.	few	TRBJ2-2	CASSPREAGTNTGELFF	TGCGCCAGCAGCCCCCGGGAAGCAGGGACGAACACCGGGGAGCTGTTTTTT
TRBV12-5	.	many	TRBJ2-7	CASGLGPENSYEQYF	TGTGCTAGTGGTTTGGGTCCAGAAAACTCCTACGAGCAGTACTTC
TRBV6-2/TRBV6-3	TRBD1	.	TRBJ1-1	CASSPGGTNTEAFF	TGTGCCAGCAGCCCAGGGGGGACGAACACTGAAGCTTTCTTT
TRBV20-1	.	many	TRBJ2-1	CSARAPDRNYNEQFF	TGCAGTGCTAGGGCCCCCGACAGAAACTACAATGAGCAGTTCTTC
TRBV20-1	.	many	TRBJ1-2	CSGRTDQIVSGGYTF	TGCAGTGGTAGGACGGACCAGATAGTGTCAGGAGGCTACACCTTC
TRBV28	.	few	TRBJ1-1	CASSSPGLGEAFF	TGTGCCAGCAGTTCCCCGGGCCTTGGGGAAGCTTTCTTT
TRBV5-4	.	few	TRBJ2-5	CASSFAGAQETQYF	TGTGCCAGCAGCTTTGCGGGGGCCCAAGAGACCCAGTACTTC
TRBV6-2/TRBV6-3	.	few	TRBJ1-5	CASKLHSNQPQHF	TGTGCCAGCAAACTTCATAGCAATCAGCCCCAGCATTTT
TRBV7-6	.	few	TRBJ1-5	CASSPLRRLYSNQPQHF	TGTGCCAGCAGCCCCCTGCGGAGGCTATATAGCAATCAGCCCCAGCATTTT
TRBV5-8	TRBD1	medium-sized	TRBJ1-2	CASSLDRGAGGYTF	TGTGCCAGCAGCTTGGACAGGGGCGCAGGAGGCTACACCTTC
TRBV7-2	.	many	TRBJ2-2	CASSPGHSSGELFF	TGTGCCAGCAGCCCGGGACATTCTTCCGGGGAGCTGTTTTTT
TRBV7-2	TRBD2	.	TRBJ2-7	CASSLGGVRGYEQYF	TGTGCCAGCAGCTTGGGGGGGGTCAGAGGCTACGAGCAGTACTTC
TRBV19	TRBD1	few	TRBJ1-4	CASRRQGDDEKLFF	TGTGCCAGTAGGAGACAGGGGGACGATGAAAAACTGTTTTTT
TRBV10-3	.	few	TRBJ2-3	CAISLDRLGGDTQYF	TGTGCCATCAGCCTAGACAGGTTGGGGGGAGATACGCAGTATTTT
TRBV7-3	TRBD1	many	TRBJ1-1	CASSWGQGTTEAFF	TGTGCCAGCAGCTGGGGACAGGGGACCACTGAAGCTTTCTTT
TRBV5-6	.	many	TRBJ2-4	CASSLVDRHIQYF	TGTGCCAGCAGCTTGGTCGACCGTCATATTCAGTACTTC
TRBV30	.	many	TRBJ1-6	CAWRTAGFYNSPLHF	TGTGCCTGGAGGACCGCAGGCTTCTATAATTCACCCCTCCACTTT
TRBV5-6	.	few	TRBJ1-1	CASSPWRGGGNTEAFF	TGTGCCAGCAGCCCGTGGAGGGGAGGAGGGAACACTGAAGCTTTCTTT
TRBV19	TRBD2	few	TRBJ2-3	CASSVSGGARDTQYF	TGTGCCAGTAGTGTTAGCGGGGGGGCCAGAGATACGCAGTATTTT
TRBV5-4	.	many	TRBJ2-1	CASSSTERNEQFF	TGTGCCAGCAGCTCGACAGAGAGGAATGAGCAGTTCTTC
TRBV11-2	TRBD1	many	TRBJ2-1	CASSSHQRVGLLGQASYNEQFF	TGTGCCAGCAGCTCTCACCAACGGGTTGGCTTACTGGGACAGGCTTCCTACAATGAGCAGTTCTTC
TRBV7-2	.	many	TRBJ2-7	CASSLEVGSSYEQYF	TGTGCCAGCAGCTTAGAGGTGGGAAGCTCCTACGAGCAGTACTTC
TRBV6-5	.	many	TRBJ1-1	CASSYTPNTEAFF	TGTGCCAGCAGTTACACTCCGAACACTGAAGCTTTCTTT
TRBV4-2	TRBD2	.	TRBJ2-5	CASSQEKASGGPETQYF	TGTGCCAGCAGCCAAGAGAAGGCTAGCGGGGGCCCAGAGACCCAGTACTTC
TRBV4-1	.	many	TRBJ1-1	CASRQEESSWAEAFF	TGCGCCAGCAGACAAGAGGAATCATCGTGGGCTGAAGCTTTCTTT
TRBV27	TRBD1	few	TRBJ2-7	CASRLTRDRDYEQYF	TGTGCCAGCAGACTCACCCGGGACAGGGACTACGAGCAGTACTTC
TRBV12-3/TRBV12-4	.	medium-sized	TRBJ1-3	CASSRGPAPDF	TGTGCCAGCAGCCGGGGGCCAGCCCCCGATTTT
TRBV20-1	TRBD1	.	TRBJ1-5	CSAPTGDGQPQHF	TGCAGTGCGCCTACAGGGGACGGTCAGCCCCAGCATTTT